The 2 T cell receptor beta chains presented below share a single source sample, sequenced in a study of blood T cell repertoires in COVID-19 (dated by TCRdb to 2018 to 2021). The library came from the immunoSEQ multiplex PCR assay. TCRdb mirrors the immuneACCESS table, restricted to in-frame sequences. Some clones are absent from its copies; in checked studies, under half trace to an unresolved V gene, and the reason for the others is unknown. The sample yields more than 100,000 clones; approximately 90% were counted once. The ten biggest clones cover just over 3% of the sample. The sample comprised peripheral blood. Receptors were obtained from a man in his fifties or sixties in a cohort sampled during active COVID-19.

The CDR3 reads CASSYSSPGGHNEQFF. The DNA of the CDR3 is TGTGCCAGCAGTTACTCGTCCCCGGGGGGTCACAATGAGCAGTTCTTC. The rearrangement uses TRBV6-6 and TRBJ2-1; 7 nucleotides line up with TRBD2. CDR3 length: 16 residues. J lost 5 bases, V lost 0 bases, and 7 bases had no gene match. The V gene's germline CDR1 is MNHNY and CDR2 SVGAGI (reference sequence).

As to this clone: Germline is not matched at one junction end, which may reflect a read error. This chain uses TRBV2 with TRBJ2-3, with 9 bases identical to TRBD1. Germline CDR1 is SNHLY and CDR2 is FYNNEI. The CDR3 is 16 amino acids. CDR3 DNA: TGTGCCAGCAGGAGAAGAATAAGGACAGGGGAAGCCCAACTTTCTTTT. Translation: CASRRRIRTGEAQLSF.